Sequencing of this T cell receptor beta chain was carried out in a study of blood T cells in healthy people across ages (dated by TCRdb to the mid-2010s). Context from the whole study: In model experiments, template switching captured about one uniquely barcoded TCR beta cDNA molecule for every two T cells. The study measured age-related changes in TCR beta repertoire diversity using deep sequencing normalized with unique cDNA molecular identifiers. The donors were divided into four age groups: young (average around 16 years), middle-aged (about 40), aged (about 56) and long-lived (roughly 88). Donors of different ages were randomly distributed across sequencing lanes to avoid experimental bias. Using the same blood draw, the study looked at two additional independent replicas of 1 million unique cDNA reads for two donors, one aged 18 to 30 and the other aged 80 or older. Study-wide findings and limitations: Since profiling was done on bulk unsorted PBMCs, naive and antigen-experienced compartments could not be conclusively compared. Compared with the aged group, the long-lived group had more naive CD4+ T cells, fewer expanded clones and increased TCR diversity, a pattern suggesting age selection. There was a strong correlation between observed TCR beta diversity and the percentage of naive T cells measured by flow cytometry. Observed TCR beta diversity per million T cells fell roughly linearly with age, and a significant reduction was already apparent by age about 43. Because the CMV infection status of the donors was unknown, age-related changes in expanded clonotypes may potentially have been confounded. Estimates of total diversity based on one million sequenced T cells were regarded as lower bounds and as underestimates.

Taken from the germline V gene, the CDR1 and CDR2 loops are SGHRS and YFSETQ. The CDR3 runs 15 amino acids, cysteine and phenylalanine included. Only the CDR3 region is kept as DNA, spanning 45 bases read in frame from base 1. Cut back by 0 bases and 1 base, the V and J ends lie 11 bases apart. Systemically healthy Caucasian individuals from Russia, approximately 39 in total and aged roughly 6 to 90 years, were included as donors. Each donor gave approximately 9.3 milliliters of peripheral blood, collected into EDTA-treated Vacutainer tubes. Ficoll-Paque density-gradient centrifugation was used to isolate PBMCs, with at least 7 million obtained per sample. Total RNA, at least 5.5 micrograms per sample, was extracted from PBMCs with Trizol reagent. For every donor, flow cytometry on a PBMC aliquot measured the percentage of naive CD45RAhigh/CD27high T cells. Library prep was done by 5' RACE. TCRdb shows the sequencer as Illumina HiSeq 2500. A second PCR of about 7 to 12 cycles was run with a J-beta primer mix and a sample-barcoded 5' primer. A template-switch 5' adaptor carrying 12 random nucleotides introduced a unique molecular identifier onto each TCR beta cDNA molecule. Each sample yielded at least 3 million CDR3-containing paired-end reads. First-strand cDNA synthesis was performed from all RNA using the Mint cDNA synthesis kit, with priming by a TRBC-specific oligonucleotide. Following uracil-DNA glycosylase treatment, a first 18-cycle PCR with universal primers M1SS and BC2_uni_R was performed on all cDNA. The original pipeline was this. Normalization of each sample was performed by random selection of 1 million high-quality reads, each carrying a distinct molecular identifier. Instead of being binned into consensus sequences, reads that shared molecular identifiers were thrown out. CDR3 identification, clonotype clustering and error correction used MiTCR with a Q25 quality threshold and the strictest error-elimination algorithm. A nonparametric unseen species model with Euler transformation was used to estimate lower-bound total TCR beta diversity. The public reads were reanalyzed by TCRdb: fastp trimming at Q25, MiXCR alignment, in-frame beta chains only. Rows matching on CDR3 protein sequence are summarized as one entry with the most common DNA and genes. TCRdb's processing, not the authors' own work, is the source of the V and J calls. The sample table shows more than 800,000 distinct CDR3 sequences, and less than 50% are seen once. The ten largest clones capture around 18% of the sample.

As to this clonotype: Its antigen is not yet known. The input lacks base qualities; no much larger clone sits a single base away.

In this chain, TRBV5-1 is recombined with TRBJ2-7; the D gene is perhaps TRBD1, from 6 matching bases. Sequenced: blood. This clonotype was obtained from an older woman in good health. This receptor carries the CDR3 CASSLAGGQSYEQYF. The DNA reads TGCGCCAGCAGCTTGGCCGGCGGACAGTCCTACGAGCAGTACTTC.